This T cell receptor beta chain was captured by sequencing in a study of blood T cells in healthy people across ages. Notes on this clonotype: Its antigen is not known.

Sample-barcoded 5' priming and a J-beta primer mix drove a second PCR of about 6 to 12 cycles. Every cDNA was tagged by a template-switch adaptor with 12 random nucleotides. TCRdb analysed the 5' RACE reads with MiXCR anew, one entry per CDR3 protein. The sample shows roughly 1.9 million distinct CDR3 sequences, about two fifths of them seen only once. The study, taken as a whole, reports: Among long-lived donors, naive CD4+ cells were more numerous and diversity higher than in aged donors.

The extraction recovered at least 5.5 micrograms of total RNA per sample. The V and J ends lost 4 bases and 4 bases, in that order; junction bases with no gene match: 6. Germline V gene lookup returns CDR1 SGHAT and CDR2 FQDESV (reference sequence). This CDR3 is built from 16 residues. This clonotype originated in a human donor in good health. The chain is built from TRBV11-1 and TRBJ2-1, with TRBD2 identical over 11 bases. The sequenced sample consisted of blood. CDR3 coding DNA: TGTGCCAGCAGCTATACCGGGACTAGCGGTTACAATGAGCAGTTCTTC. Amino acid sequence: CASSYTGTSGYNEQFF.